Listed below are T cell receptor beta chains from one sample, sequenced in a study of OX40 agonist ivuxolimab in advanced cancers. Clones were read by immunoSEQ multiplex PCR, and TCRdb kept only the in-frame ones, dropping some. The sample has about 22,000 clones, 70% to 90% seen once. The specimen was CD4+ or CD8+ T cells sorted from blood, collected in a trial of the OX40 agonist ivuxolimab. The receptors derive from an adult with an advanced solid tumor such as melanoma, head and neck, liver or kidney cancer. The conserved cysteine and the conserved F or W are not part of the CDR3 here. The D gene is left open where the match is weak.

d_call j_call v_call cdr3_aa
TRBD2 TRBJ2-1 TRBV27 ASSSSSGSSYNEQF
- TRBJ2-7 TRBV6-5 ASRLTDSFTYEQY
- TRBJ2-5 TRBV28 ASSLTAVLETQY
- TRBJ2-5 TRBV7-9 ASSLVGMKTQY
- TRBJ2-5 TRBV6-1 ASSEDRDQETQY
TRBD2 TRBJ2-7 TRBV5-1 ASSAGTSGVYEQY
- TRBJ1-5 TRBV30 AWNPFGREGSQPQH
- TRBJ2-3 TRBV18 ASSLSPSVGDTQY
TRBD1 TRBJ1-4 TRBV30 AWGTASEKLF
- TRBJ2-5 TRBV15 ATSTVSGAVQETQY
TRBD2 TRBJ2-2 TRBV6-4 ASTLVAGDTGELF
- TRBJ1-1 TRBV15 ATSREGPSGTLATEAF
- TRBJ2-1 TRBV7-2 ASSGISEQF
TRBD2 TRBJ2-2 TRBV7-9 ASSLTRREGTGELF
- TRBJ1-1 TRBV11-3 ASSLDLNTEAF
- TRBJ2-7 TRBV7-9 ASSLNHLQPSYEQY
- TRBJ2-2 TRBV29-1 SVVGMSNTGELF
TRBD2 TRBJ2-1 TRBV7-9 ASSLGPGPSGGIEQF
- TRBJ2-1 TRBV5-1 ASSLVTGVSVYNEQF
- TRBJ1-1 TRBV9 ASSAWEGNTEAF
- TRBJ2-3 TRBV11-3 ASSSELDTQY
- TRBJ2-7 TRBV29-1 SFSDVYEQY
TRBD1 TRBJ1-1 TRBV19 ASSNYGTGGVVNTEAF
- TRBJ2-3 TRBV12-2 ASRLSGLAGGGNTQY